The clone carrying this T cell receptor (beta chain) was detected many times. Its antigen is still unknown. These data originate in a study of neurological immune-mediated disorders. Whole-study findings and limits: The greatest degree of TCR clonal expansion was observed in HTLV-1-associated myelopathy, with the lowest in multiple sclerosis, below that of healthy controls.

The CDR3 is 15 amino acids. Trimming pared 4 bases from V and 0 bases from J, leaving 14 bases between. Germline-derived CDR1 and CDR2 are SGHRS and YFSETQ. Each TCR transcript was tagged with a 10-nucleotide random UMI during 5'RACE. Every sequencing run gave over 190 million TCR-beta sequences, taken from 15-18 subjects. TCRdb re-derived calls from the 5' RACE reads in MiXCR, one entry per CDR3 protein. The sample has about 66,000 distinct CDR3 sequences, 3.5% to 5% seen once. The unsorted libraries originated from 2 million PBMCs that had been stored at -80 C. The TCR comes from a man aged 30-40 years with multiple sclerosis. The chain couples TRBV5-1 to TRBJ2-7; D is unclear. The specimen was PBMCs. CDR3 sequence (DNA): TGCGCCAGCAGCCCGACGGTAACGAGCTCCTACGAGCAGTACTTC. This encodes CASSPTVTSSYEQYF.